This entry lists 8 T cell receptor beta chains sequenced from one sample in a study of OX40 agonist ivuxolimab in advanced cancers. To prepare the library, the immunoSEQ multiplex PCR assay was applied. TCRdb re-hosts the immuneACCESS table, in-frame sequences only. Its copies lack some clones; in the studies checked, an unresolved V gene accounts for under half of them, and the cause for the rest is not known. The sample data list 35,000 to 45,000 clones, and approximately 80% of these were observed just once. Roughly 23% of the sample belongs to the ten largest clones. The specimen was CD4+ or CD8+ T cells sorted from blood, collected in a trial of the OX40 agonist ivuxolimab. Every receptor here comes from an adult with an advanced solid tumor such as melanoma, head and neck, liver or kidney cancer.

This clone was detected only a few times. This rearrangement joins TRBV7-9 to TRBJ1-6, with unresolved D. The V gene lost 3 bases and the J gene lost 13 bases, with 16 bases spanning the gap. Germline CDR1 is SEHNR and CDR2 is FQNEAQ (reference sequence). The CDR3 has 14 residues. The CDR3 reads CASSFGRPLVPLHF. CDR3 nucleotide sequence: TGTGCCAGCAGCTTTGGGAGGCCACTTGTCCCCCTCCACTTT. Combining the CDR3 with reference TRBV7-9 and TRBJ1-6 gives the whole variable domain DTGVSQNPRHKITKRGQNVTFRCDPISEHNRLYWYRQTLGQGPEFLTYFQNEAQLEKSRLLSDRFSAERPKGSFSTLEIQRTEQGDSAMYLCASSFGRPLVPLHFGNGTRLTVT.

The chain joins TRBV5-5 to TRBJ1-1; no reliable D call. This CDR3 contains 13 residues. The V end lost 0 bases, the J end lost 0 bases, and 3 bases lay between the germline ends. CDR1 SGHKS and CDR2 YYEKEE come from the germline V gene (reference sequence). The CDR3 is CASSLGLNTEAFF. The CDR3 coding sequence is TGTGCCAGCAGCTTGGGTCTGAACACTGAAGCTTTCTTT.

The chain carries TRBV11-2 and TRBJ1-5; 7 nucleotides line up with TRBD1. The CDR3 is made up of 15 amino acids. Germline CDR1 and CDR2: SGHAT and FQNNGV. After removal of 5 bases from V and 1 base from J, the junction contained 5 bases not matched to a gene. CDR3: CASSQQGLSNQPQHF. CDR3 nucleotides: TGTGCCAGCAGCCAACAGGGGTTAAGCAATCAGCCCCAGCATTTT. Together with reference TRBV11-2 and TRBJ1-5, the CDR3 gives the full variable domain: EAGVAQSPRYKIIEKRQSVAFWCNPISGHATLYWYQQILGQGPKLLIQFQNNGVVDDSQLPKDRFSAERLKGVDSTLKIQPAKLEDSAVYLCASSQQGLSNQPQHFGDGTRLSIL.

The rearrangement uses TRBV7-8 and TRBJ2-3, with D perhaps TRBD2 (6 bases). The CDR3 spans 16 residues. CDR1 is SGHVS and CDR2 is FQNEAQ in the germline V gene. V was trimmed by 5 bases and J by 0 bases, leaving 15 bases between them. CDR3 loop: CASSLLAGQSTDTQYF. The CDR3 nucleotides are TGTGCCAGCAGCCTCTTGGCGGGGCAGAGCACAGATACGCAGTATTTT.

The chain couples TRBV27 to TRBJ2-3; tentative D call: TRBD2 (5 bases). Trimming left V 5 bases short and J 2 bases short, with 14 bases between. CDR1 and CDR2 from the germline V gene are MNHEY and SMNVEV (reference sequence). This CDR3 contains 15 residues. The CDR3 region has the DNA TGTGCCAGCAGTCCCCCCGGGGAGCCCACAGATACGCAGTATTTT. It specifies CASSPPGEPTDTQYF.

V gene TRBV29-1 combines with J gene TRBJ1-5; D unclear. Trimming pared 4 bases from V and 3 bases from J, leaving 10 bases between. The CDR3 is 13 residues long. Germline CDR1 and CDR2: SQVTM and ANQGSEA. CDR3 in amino acids: CSVGEAPNQPQHF. The CDR3 DNA reads as TGCAGCGTTGGGGAGGCTCCCAATCAGCCCCAGCATTTT.

The CDR3 loop is CASHTGDNSPLHF. The CDR3 DNA sequence: TGTGCCAGCCATACAGGCGACAATTCACCCCTCCACTTT. The chain uses TRBV7-9 and TRBJ1-6; D perhaps matches TRBD1 (5 bases). V was shortened by 8 bases and J by 7 bases, with 12 bases between the two germline ends. Germline CDR1 is SEHNR and CDR2 is FQNEAQ (reference sequence). The CDR3 runs 13 residues.

The count of this clone is one. The rearrangement joins TRBV7-9 to TRBJ2-5; D possibly corresponds to TRBD1 (5 bases). The CDR3 is 15 residues long. Germline CDR1 SEHNR, CDR2 FQNEAQ (reference sequence). Trimming took 0 bases from V and 1 from J, leaving 9 bases between them. The CDR3 is CASSLAQDIQETQYF. CDR3 nucleotide sequence: TGTGCCAGCAGCTTAGCGCAGGACATCCAAGAGACCCAGTACTTC.